This TCR beta chain was sequenced in a study of blood T cell repertoires in COVID-19. On the study more broadly: From T cells, B-cell-depleted T cells, or PBMCs came the material, which was cDNA or gDNA.

The assay was immunoSEQ multiplex PCR, and TCRdb's table has in-frame clones only and misses some. This table holds approximately 200,000 clones, 75% to 90% found once. Participants' reported clinical history set cohort assignment. The receptor was isolated from a woman aged 25 to 39 who had recovered from COVID-19. Input material: PBMCs or T cells enriched from blood (not recorded which).

The CDR3 DNA reads TGTGCCACCAGTGGGGGGGGAGGCAATGAGCAGTTCTTC. Protein sequence: CATSGGGGNEQFF. The chain combines TRBV15 with TRBJ2-1; 7 bases fit TRBD2. The V and J ends lost 6 bases and 6 bases, in that order; junction bases with no gene match: 5. From germline, CDR1 is LNHNV and CDR2 YYDKDF (reference sequence). CDR3 length: 13 amino acids. Drawing the rest from reference TRBV15 and TRBJ2-1, the complete variable domain is DAMVIQNPRYQVTQFGKPVTLSCSQTLNHNVMYWYQQKSSQAPKLLFHYYDKDFNNEADTPDNFQSRRPNTSFCFLDIRSPGLGDTAMYLCATSGGGGNEQFFGPGTRLTVL.